Following are 27 T cell receptor beta chains from one sample sequenced in a study of blood T cell repertoires in COVID-19. Libraries were prepared by immunoSEQ multiplex PCR; TCRdb keeps only in-frame clonotypes and omits some of them. The sample has approximately 250,000 clones, approximately 88% seen once. Sequences were obtained from PBMCs or T cells enriched from blood (not recorded which). These receptors all stem from a middle-aged woman who had been exposed to COVID-19.

V gene TRBV4-2 combines with J gene TRBJ1-4, with D perhaps TRBD1 (5 bases). This CDR3 region has 16 residues. From germline, CDR1 is LGHNA and CDR2 YNFKEQ. Trimming took 1 base from V and 0 from J, leaving 9 bases between them. The CDR3 sequence: CASSQGQRATNEKLFF. Written as DNA, the CDR3 is TGTGCCAGCAGCCAAGGACAGAGAGCAACTAATGAAAAACTGTTTTTT.

The chain uses TRBV27 and TRBJ2-6, with a tentative D call TRBD2 (5 bases). The CDR3 runs 14 residues. Germline CDR1 and CDR2: MNHEY and SMNVEV (reference sequence). V gave up 2 bases and J gave up 3 bases, with 5 bases separating them. The CDR3 here is CASSLTSGANVLTF. In DNA, the CDR3 is TGTGCCAGCAGTTTAACTAGTGGGGCCAACGTCCTGACTTTC.

Concerning this clone itself: One junction end does not reproduce the germline sequence, and a read error may be involved. V is TRBV5-1 and J is TRBJ1-1; the D is unclear. The CDR3 spans 15 residues. Germline lookup yields CDR1 SGHRS and CDR2 YFSETQ. CDR3 region: CASSLANGLGTEAFF. The CDR3, as DNA: TGTGCCAGCAGCTTGGCCAACGGGTTGGGCACTGAAGCTTTCTTT.

The chain combines TRBV3-1 (or the pseudogene TRBV3-2) with TRBJ1-1; D is possibly TRBD1 (6 bases). This CDR3 is 14 amino acids long. Trimming pared 7 bases from V and 6 bases from J, leaving 18 bases between. Germline V CDR1 and CDR2: LGHDT, YNNKEL (reference sequence). The CDR3 coding sequence is TGTGCCAGCACCCCCCTTGAGGGGGACGCTGAAGCTTTCTTT. This translates into CASTPLEGDAEAFF.

The rearrangement joins TRBV19 to TRBJ1-1; no definite D call. The germline CDR1 and CDR2 sequences are LNHDA and SQIVND (reference sequence). With 10 bases removed from V and 0 bases from J, the gap between germline ends came to 27 bases. CDR3 length equals 18 residues. The CDR3 DNA sequence: TGTGCCACCACCGGCAGTGGTCCCTATCGAGGGATGAACACTGAAGCTTTCTTT. This codes for CATTGSGPYRGMNTEAFF.

The chain combines TRBV6-2 or TRBV6-3 with TRBJ2-7; TRBD1 is a possible D gene (6 bases). The V gene lost 0 bases and the J gene lost 9 bases, with 15 bases spanning the gap. This CDR3 contains 14 residues. Germline V gene data show CDR1 as MNHEY and CDR2 as SVGEGT. CDR3 residues: CASSYSTNRVRQYV. Here the CDR3 DNA reads TGTGCCAGCAGTTACTCGACGAACAGGGTGAGGCAGTACGTC.

This sequence joins TRBV21-1 and TRBJ2-7; no check of the table's D call, TRBD2, against the DNA was made. TRBV21-1 is flagged as a pseudogene. The CDR3 contains 11 residues. The CDR3 sequence: CASSPTFEQYV. CDR3 sequence (DNA): TGTGCCAGCAGCCCCACTTTCGAGCAGTACGTC.

This chain connects TRBV7-3 to TRBJ2-5; 12 bases fit TRBD2. The CDR3 runs to 16 residues. The trim removed 5 bases at V and 1 base at J, leaving 5 bases unmatched. Per germline, CDR1 SGHTA and CDR2 FQGTGA. The CDR3 DNA reads TGTGCCAGCAGCCTGGGACTAGCGGGCTCCCAAGAGACCCAGTACTTC. Its translation is CASSLGLAGSQETQYF.

The rearrangement links TRBV29-1 to TRBJ1-2; D is undetermined. Trimming removed 0 bases from V and 8 bases from J, with 13 bases in between. CDR1 SQVTM and CDR2 ANQGSEA come from the germline V gene. The CDR3 loop spans 13 amino acids. CDR3 in amino acids: CSVEDLGGIGYTF. The CDR3 region has the DNA TGCAGCGTTGAAGATTTGGGAGGGATCGGCTACACCTTC.

This clone was counted a single time. This chain joins TRBV28 and TRBJ2-1; D is possibly TRBD1 (6 bases). CDR1 and CDR2 (germline): MDHEN, SYDVKM. V lost 6 bases and J lost 4, with 19 bases in between. The CDR3 sequence is 16 residues long. The CDR3 DNA reads TGTGCCAGCAGCCCACAGGGCACCCTCCGTTACAATGAGCAGTTCTTC. Translated: CASSPQGTLRYNEQFF.

The chain joins TRBV10-3 to TRBJ2-2, with D possibly TRBD2 on 6 matching bases. Germline V gene data show CDR1 as ENHRY and CDR2 as SYGVKD. Trimming took off 6 bases at V and 2 bases at J, with 13 bases between the two ends. The CDR3 totals 15 residues. This CDR3 reads CAIRDYPFNTGELFF. In DNA form, the CDR3 reads TGTGCCATCAGGGACTACCCTTTTAACACCGGGGAGCTGTTTTTT.

J is TRBJ1-4 and V is TRBV11-2; TRBD1 agrees at 9 bases. The CDR3 runs 14 residues. The ends lost 5 bases at V and 8 bases at J; junction bases unmatched: 6. In germline, CDR1 is SGHAT, CDR2 FQNNGV. The CDR3: CASSPTGGKEKLFF. CDR3 nucleotide sequence: TGTGCCAGCAGCCCGACAGGGGGAAAGGAAAAACTGTTTTTT.

The V gene is TRBV4-2, the J gene TRBJ2-3; possible D gene TRBD2, 5 bases. Germline lookup yields CDR1 LGHNA and CDR2 YNFKEQ. Trimming cost V 3 bases and J 4 bases, with 11 bases left between them. The CDR3 is made up of 14 amino acids. In DNA form, the CDR3 reads TGTGCCAGCAGCCAGATCACTAGTGCAGATACGCAGTATTTT. It translates to CASSQITSADTQYF.

This CDR3 is CASRLVGLQGGLFF. Here the CDR3 DNA reads TGTGCCAGCAGATTGGTTGGACTGCAGGGAGGACTGTTTTTT. The J gene is TRBJ1-4, the V gene TRBV7-2; TRBD1 might be the D (5 bases). V was trimmed by 6 bases and J by 13 bases, leaving 21 bases between them. The CDR3 covers 14 residues. Per germline, CDR1 SGHTA and CDR2 FQGNSA. Complete variable domain (other parts from reference TRBV7-2 and TRBJ1-4): GAGVSQSPSNKVTEKGKDVELRCDPISGHTALYWYRQSLGQGLEFLIYFQGNSAPDKSGLPSDRFSAERTGGSVSTLTIQRTQQEDSAVYLCASRLVGLQGGLFFGSGTQLSVL.

This chain joins TRBV4-1 and TRBJ2-2; TRBD2 agrees at 12 bases. V lost 4 bases and J lost 7; bases outside the gene matches: 10. This CDR3 spans 17 amino acids. Looked up from germline, CDR1 is MGHRA and CDR2 is YSYEKL. The CDR3 DNA reads TGCGCCAGCAGCCGTCCTAGCGGGGGGGCTCTGAACGGGGAGCTGTTTTTT. It translates to CASSRPSGGALNGELFF.

The genes are TRBV7-6 and TRBJ1-3; no reliable D call. The CDR3 runs to 13 residues. CDR1 and CDR2 from the germline V gene are SGHVS and FNYEAQ. The V and J ends lost 4 bases and 2 bases respectively, with 6 bases between them. The CDR3 nucleotides read TGTGCCAGCAGCTCCCCCGCTGGAAACACCATATATTTT. Translation: CASSSPAGNTIYF. The whole variable domain, remainder taken from reference TRBV7-6 and TRBJ1-3, is GAGVSQSPRYKVTKRGQDVALRCDPISGHVSLYWYRQALGQGPEFLTYFNYEAQQDKSGLPNDRFSAERPEGSISTLTIQRTEQRDSAMYRCASSSPAGNTIYFGEGSWLTVV.

The CDR3 bases are TGTGCCAGTAGTCCCGCCGGTGGGGGGAGCTCCTATAATTCACCCCTCCACTTT. This encodes CASSPAGGGSSYNSPLHF. The rearrangement uses TRBV19 and TRBJ1-6, with D possibly TRBD1 on 5 matching bases. Germline V lookup: CDR1 LNHDA, CDR2 SQIVND (reference sequence). The V gene lost 5 bases and the J gene lost 0 bases, with 17 bases spanning the gap. The CDR3 runs to 18 residues.

V gene TRBV9 combines with J gene TRBJ2-4; D is ambiguous. Germline lookup yields CDR1 SGDLS and CDR2 YYNGEE. V lost 3 bases and J 1 base, leaving 8 bases between the germline ends. The CDR3 contains 14 residues. CDR3 sequence reads: CASSASFAKNIQYF. CDR3 in DNA: TGTGCCAGCAGCGCGTCCTTCGCCAAAAACATTCAGTACTTC.

The chain has TRBV3-1 (or the pseudogene TRBV3-2) and TRBJ2-2; a possible D gene is TRBD1 (5 bases). The CDR3 spans 16 residues. Trimming took 2 bases from V and 2 from J, leaving 12 bases between them. Looked up from germline, CDR1 is LGHDT and CDR2 is YNNKEL (reference sequence). The CDR3 sequence is CASSQIKGSNTGELFF. The CDR3 nucleotides are TGTGCCAGCAGCCAAATTAAGGGGTCTAACACCGGGGAGCTGTTTTTT.

J is TRBJ1-5 and V is TRBV11-3, with TRBD1 as a possible D gene (5 bases). The CDR3 extends over 18 amino acids. V gave up 0 bases and J gave up 9 bases, with 24 bases separating them. From germline, CDR1 is SGHNT and CDR2 YENEEA. The CDR3 region is CASSLEVGGVVGPGPQHF. The CDR3, as DNA: TGTGCCAGCAGCTTAGAGGTGGGAGGGGTAGTTGGTCCGGGGCCCCAGCATTTT.

The chain joins TRBV27 to TRBJ1-1, with a tentative D call TRBD1 (6 bases). Trimming removed 6 bases at V and 1 base at J, with 24 bases between. The CDR3 has 18 residues. Germline V gene lookup returns CDR1 MNHEY and CDR2 SMNVEV (reference sequence). CDR3: CASSPTVALGAGNTEAFF. As DNA, the CDR3 is TGTGCCAGCAGCCCGACCGTGGCTTTGGGGGCGGGGAACACTGAAGCTTTCTTT.

The V call is TRBV7-9, the J call TRBJ2-1; 15 positions agree with TRBD2. The length of the CDR3 is 18 residues. V lost 3 bases to trimming and J lost 2 bases; unmatched junction nucleotides: 5. CDR1 is SEHNR, CDR2 FQNEAQ, per germline (reference sequence). In DNA form, the CDR3 reads TGTGCCAGCAGCTTTGGACTAGCGGGGGGGCGAGCCTACAATGAGCAGTTCTTC. Amino acids: CASSFGLAGGRAYNEQFF.

This clone appeared a single time. V gene TRBV9 combines with J gene TRBJ2-1; 8 bases agree with TRBD2. The ends lost 1 base at V and 3 bases at J; junction bases unmatched: 15. CDR1 SGDLS and CDR2 YYNGEE come from the germline V gene. The CDR3 consists of 19 residues. The CDR3 DNA sequence: TGTGCCAGCAGCGTACTCGGCGGGGGGACGCCAATCTTCTACAATGAGCAGTTCTTC. Translated: CASSVLGGGTPIFYNEQFF.

The chain carries TRBV6-6 and TRBJ1-3; 10 bases line up with TRBD1. The V gene's germline CDR1 is MNHNY and CDR2 SVGAGI (reference sequence). The CDR3 totals 15 residues. Losses at the gene ends were 4 bases for V and 0 bases for J; bases not matched to a gene: 0. The CDR3 protein is CASSWTGGSGNTIYF. The CDR3 bases are TGTGCCAGCAGTTGGACAGGGGGCTCTGGAAACACCATATATTTT.

The chain uses TRBV28 and TRBJ1-1; D unresolved. Germline lookup yields CDR1 MDHEN and CDR2 SYDVKM. This CDR3 spans 14 amino acids. Trimming took off 5 bases at V and 6 bases at J, with 16 bases between the two ends. CDR3 amino acids: CASSISAGQAEAFF. The CDR3 nucleotides read TGTGCCAGCAGTATATCGGCAGGCCAAGCTGAAGCTTTCTTT.

This chain uses TRBV6-5 with TRBJ1-2, with 7 bases matching TRBD1. Germline CDR1 and CDR2: MNHEY and SVGAGI. The CDR3 covers 14 residues. V lost 0 bases to trimming and J lost 8 bases; unmatched junction nucleotides: 6. As DNA, the CDR3 is TGTGCCAGCAGTTACTCGGAGGGGGCGTTCGGCTACACCTTC. Protein: CASSYSEGAFGYTF.

This chain connects TRBV4-2 to TRBJ2-7, with D unresolved. Trimming took off 0 bases at V and 6 bases at J, with 12 bases between the two ends. The CDR3 totals 14 residues. Germline-derived CDR1 and CDR2 are LGHNA and YNFKEQ. The CDR3 here is CASSQEKATGEQYF. The CDR3 coding sequence is TGTGCCAGCAGCCAAGAAAAGGCGACGGGCGAGCAGTACTTC.